Sequencing of this TCR beta chain was carried out in a study of cytomegalovirus exposure and HLA in healthy donors. About the research overall: Earlier results showed some 120 million unique TCR beta sequences derived from some 190 million T cells. Most donors, more than 80% of approximately 400 genotyped, fell in the Caucasian-associated ancestry cluster.

Overall study results and limits: In an earlier analysis, in under 700 donors, most V segments appeared productive either ~90% or ~30% of the time. It was only CMV serostatus that was available as immune exposure information.

The PCR ran on 60 Vbeta and 13 Jbeta primers. Sequenced by immunoSEQ multiplex PCR; TCRdb stores in-frame clones only, minus some. Of about 120,000 clones listed, less than 80% are singletons. About this clone itself: Its antigen is as yet unknown.

The clonotype originates from a woman aged 45-59 years in good health and CMV-seropositive. The sequencing sample was made of PBMCs.

The CDR3 loop is CASSPTGPAGELFF. CDR3 in DNA: TGTGCCAGTAGCCCAACAGGGCCGGCCGGGGAGCTGTTTTTT. V gene TRBV19 combines with J gene TRBJ2-2; tentative D call: TRBD1 (6 bases). Germline-derived CDR1 and CDR2 are LNHDA and SQIVND (reference sequence). This CDR3 region has 14 residues. The germline V and J ends were trimmed by 6 bases and 6 bases, with 14 bases remaining between them.